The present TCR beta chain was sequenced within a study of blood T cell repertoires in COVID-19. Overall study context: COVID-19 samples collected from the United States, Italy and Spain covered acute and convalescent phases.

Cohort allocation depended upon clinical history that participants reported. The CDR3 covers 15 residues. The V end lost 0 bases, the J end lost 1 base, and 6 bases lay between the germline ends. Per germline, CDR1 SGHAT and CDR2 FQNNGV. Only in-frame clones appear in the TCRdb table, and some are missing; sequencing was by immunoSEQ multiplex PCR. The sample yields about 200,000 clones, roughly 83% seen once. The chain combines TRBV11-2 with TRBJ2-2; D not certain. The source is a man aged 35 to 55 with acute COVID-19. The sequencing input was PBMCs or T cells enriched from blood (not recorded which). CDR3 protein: CASSLDQWNTGELFF. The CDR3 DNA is TGTGCCAGCAGCTTAGACCAGTGGAACACCGGGGAGCTGTTTTTT.